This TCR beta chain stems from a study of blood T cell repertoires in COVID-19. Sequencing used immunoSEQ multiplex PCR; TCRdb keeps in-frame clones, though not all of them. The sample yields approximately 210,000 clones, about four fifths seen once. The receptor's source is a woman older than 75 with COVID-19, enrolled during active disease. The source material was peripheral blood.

CDR3 residues: CASRLAGGQQETQYF. The CDR3 bases are TGTGCCAGCAGGCTAGCGGGGGGGCAGCAAGAGACCCAGTACTTC. The chain joins TRBV6-5 to TRBJ2-5, with TRBD2 matching over 12 bases. This CDR3 region has 15 residues. V lost 6 bases, J lost 2 bases, and 4 bases stayed unmatched. Germline V gene data show CDR1 as MNHEY and CDR2 as SVGAGI.